The entry below describes one T cell receptor beta chain. What it binds is not known. A single record per CDR3 protein comes from TCRdb applying MiXCR to the RT-PCR reads. The table includes around 520,000 distinct CDR3 sequences, less than 30% detected once. The sample belongs to a study of response to subunit inactivated influenza vaccine. The study's findings and limits: Seasonal influenza vaccination, on each occasion, was suggested by the authors to recruit few new T cells.

The source was CD4+ T cells sorted from PBMCs, collected about 5 days after vaccination. The sequence came from a man aged 50 to 60 who received an inactivated influenza vaccine.

The CDR3 here is CASSLVALEETQYF. DNA of the CDR3: TGTGCCAGCAGCTTAGTTGCACTAGAAGAGACCCAGTACTTC. The chain employs TRBV7-9 and TRBJ2-5, with D perhaps TRBD2 (5 bases). The CDR3 totals 14 residues. Deletions cut 1 base from V and 3 bases from J, with 9 bases between. CDR1 is SEHNR and CDR2 is FQNEAQ in the germline V gene (reference sequence).